Below are 14 T cell receptor beta chains sequenced from a single sample in a study of shared clonotypes between healthy human individuals. The data were produced by immunoSEQ multiplex PCR, yet TCRdb's version contains in-frame clones alone and is incomplete. The repertoire holds about 1.1 million clones, around 78% seen once, with around 0.6% in the top ten. The specimen sequenced was memory CD4+ T cells from PBMCs. Noted subset: CD45RA-negative fraction. The receptors derive from a young man in good health. Some clones in this sample may be carry-over from other donors' samples.

The chain has TRBV7-2 and TRBJ2-1, with D perhaps TRBD2 (5 bases). Germline-derived CDR1 and CDR2 are SGHTA and FQGNSA. The V and J ends lost 1 base and 9 bases respectively, with 13 bases between them. The CDR3 is 14 residues long. The CDR3: CASSLDGGRGEQFF. In DNA, the CDR3 is TGTGCCAGCAGCTTAGACGGAGGCCGAGGTGAGCAGTTCTTC.

This clone was seen a few times. The rearrangement links TRBV18 to TRBJ2-1, with D possibly matching TRBD2 (5 bases). Germline CDR1 and CDR2: KGHSH and LQKENI. This CDR3 spans 16 amino acids. The ends were cut back, 0 bases at V and 1 base at J, with 10 bases in the middle. The CDR3 is CASSPPGGPSYNEQFF. DNA for the CDR3: TGTGCCAGCTCACCACCGGGCGGGCCGTCCTACAATGAGCAGTTCTTC.

The CDR3 DNA reads TGTGCCAGCTCACCGGACAGGGGCAGGGGCAATCAGCCCCAGCATTTT. Protein sequence: CASSPDRGRGNQPQHF. This sequence joins TRBV18 and TRBJ1-5; 9 bases align to TRBD1. Trimming removed 3 bases from V and 2 bases from J; junction bases left unmatched: 5. The CDR3 consists of 16 residues. The germline V gene has CDR1 KGHSH and CDR2 LQKENI.

The chain joins TRBV2 to TRBJ2-5; D might be TRBD2 (5 bases). The V end was cut by 5 bases, the J end by 1 base, with 8 bases between. The CDR3 is 13 amino acids. Germline V gene data show CDR1 as SNHLY and CDR2 as FYNNEI. The CDR3 DNA reads as TGTGCCAGCAGTCCGGGGAGCCAAGAGACCCAGTACTTC. The encoded protein is CASSPGSQETQYF. The full variable domain, completed using reference TRBV2 and TRBJ2-5, is EPEVTQTPSHQVTQMGQEVILRCVPISNHLYFYWYRQILGQKVEFLVSFYNNEISEKSEIFDDQFSVERPDGSNFTLKIRSTKLEDSAMYFCASSPGSQETQYFGPGTRLLVL.

This clone was picked up a small number of times. The CDR3: CASSQVGAGVNGELFF. CDR3 coding DNA: TGTGCCAGCAGCCAAGTCGGAGCGGGAGTTAACGGGGAGCTGTTTTTT. The chain uses TRBV4-2 and TRBJ2-2; 8 bases map to TRBD2. After removal of 1 base from V and 7 bases from J, the junction contained 8 bases not matched to a gene. Germline CDR1 LGHNA, CDR2 YNFKEQ. This CDR3 is 16 amino acids long.

The J gene is TRBJ1-1, the V gene TRBV18; D is undetermined. Trimming removed 5 bases at V and 1 base at J, with 20 bases between. The CDR3 runs 17 residues. Per germline, CDR1 KGHSH and CDR2 LQKENI. CDR3 protein: CASSATALPEPNTEAFF. The CDR3 bases are TGTGCCAGCTCAGCCACAGCACTCCCTGAACCGAACACTGAAGCTTTCTTT.

The chain links TRBV7-8 to TRBJ1-4, with a weak D call TRBD1 (5 bases). The CDR3 runs to 14 residues. Trimming cost V 7 bases and J 5 bases, with 14 bases left between them. Germline CDR1 and CDR2: SGHVS and FQNEAQ. CDR3 sequence: CASTVGTANEKLFF. The CDR3 region has the DNA TGTGCCAGCACCGTGGGGACGGCGAATGAAAAACTGTTTTTT.

The chain is built from TRBV18 and TRBJ2-7; 7 bases are shared with TRBD1. In germline, CDR1 is KGHSH, CDR2 LQKENI. The junction had 2 bases not matched to a gene; V was cut back by 3 bases and J by 6 bases. The CDR3 totals 12 residues. The CDR3 loop is CASSPRQGEQYF. DNA for the CDR3: TGTGCCAGCTCACCTAGACAGGGCGAGCAGTACTTC. Drawing the rest from reference TRBV18 and TRBJ2-7, the complete variable domain is NAGVMQNPRHLVRRRGQEARLRCSPMKGHSHVYWYRQLPEEGLKFMVYLQKENIIDESGMPKERFSAEFPKEGPSILRIQQVVRGDSAAYFCASSPRQGEQYFGPGTRLTVT.

This rearrangement joins TRBV11-2 to TRBJ2-4, with 10 bases matching TRBD1. This CDR3 comprises 17 residues. Trimming at V came to 4 bases and at J to 1 base, leaving 7 bases not matched to a gene. CDR1 SGHAT and CDR2 FQNNGV come from the germline V gene. Here the CDR3 DNA reads TGTGCCAGCAGCTCTGACAGGGGGCAATCCGCCAAAAACATTCAGTACTTC. Translating it yields CASSSDRGQSAKNIQYF.

The V and J genes are TRBV28 and TRBJ2-5; 11 bases agree with TRBD1. CDR1 is MDHEN and CDR2 is SYDVKM in the germline V gene. The CDR3 contains 15 residues. The V gene end was trimmed by 2 bases and the J gene end by 5 bases; junction bases not matched to a gene: 4. The CDR3 spells CASSLRTGGRETQYF. Here the CDR3 DNA reads TGTGCCAGCAGTTTACGGACAGGGGGCCGGGAGACCCAGTACTTC.

The rearrangement links TRBV2 to TRBJ2-7, with a possible D match to TRBD1 (5 bases). The CDR3 runs 14 residues. CDR1 is SNHLY, CDR2 FYNNEI, per germline. V was pared by 3 bases and J by 2 bases, with 11 bases between. The CDR3 DNA reads TGTGCCAGCAGTGATCAGGGCTCCACCTACGAGCAGTACTTC. Translated: CASSDQGSTYEQYF.

The chain joins TRBV9 to TRBJ1-3, with D unclear. The CDR3 sequence is 14 residues long. The V end was cut by 4 bases, the J end by 0 bases, with 8 bases between. Per germline, CDR1 SGDLS and CDR2 YYNGEE. DNA for the CDR3: TGTGCCAGCAGCCCGAGCCCCTCTGGAAACACCATATATTTT. This codes for CASSPSPSGNTIYF.

The CDR3 spells CASSKDIYGYTF. In DNA, the CDR3 is TGTGCCAGCAGCAAGGACATCTATGGCTACACCTTC. The V and J genes are TRBV7-8 and TRBJ1-2, with D possibly being TRBD1 (5 bases). The CDR3 contains 12 residues. CDR1 and CDR2 from the germline V gene are SGHVS and FQNEAQ. The V gene lost 5 bases and the J gene lost 4 bases, with 8 bases spanning the gap.

The V call is TRBV2, the J call TRBJ2-7; TRBD1 is a possible D gene (6 bases). V lost 5 bases and J 0 bases, leaving 20 bases between the germline ends. CDR1 SNHLY and CDR2 FYNNEI come from the germline V gene. CDR3 length: 17 amino acids. CDR3 DNA: TGTGCCAGCAGTTACGGGACAAAAAGGGTCAGCTCCTACGAGCAGTACTTC. Translating it yields CASSYGTKRVSSYEQYF.